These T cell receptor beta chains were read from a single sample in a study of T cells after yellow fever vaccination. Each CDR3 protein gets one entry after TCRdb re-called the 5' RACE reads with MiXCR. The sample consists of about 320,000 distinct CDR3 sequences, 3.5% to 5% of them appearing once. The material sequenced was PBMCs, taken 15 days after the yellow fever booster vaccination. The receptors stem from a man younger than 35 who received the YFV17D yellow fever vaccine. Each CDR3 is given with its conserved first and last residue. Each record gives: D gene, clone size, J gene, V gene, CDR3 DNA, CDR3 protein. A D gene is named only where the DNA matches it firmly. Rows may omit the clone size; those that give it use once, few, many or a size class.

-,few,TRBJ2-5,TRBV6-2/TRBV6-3,TGTGCCAGCAGCCGACAGGCTTTTCCGAAGACCCAGTACTTC,CASSRQAFPKTQYF
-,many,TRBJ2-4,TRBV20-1,TGCAGTGCTGGGCCCCAAGCGACAGCCAAAAACATTCAGTACTTC,CSAGPQATAKNIQYF
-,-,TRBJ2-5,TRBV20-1,TGCAGTGCTGGATTAGCGGATACGCAAGAGACCCAGTACTTC,CSAGLADTQETQYF
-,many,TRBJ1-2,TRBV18,TGTGCCAGCTCACCAGCGGGAGATCCTGGGGATGGCTACACCTTC,CASSPAGDPGDGYTF
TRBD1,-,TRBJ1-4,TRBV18,TGTGCCAGCTCTCTTACCGGGACAGGGATTTATGTCTCAACTAATGAAAAACTGTTTTTT,CASSLTGTGIYVSTNEKLFF
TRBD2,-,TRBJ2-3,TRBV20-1,TGCAGTGCTAGAGATTTGAGCGGGGGGGCAGATACGCAGTATTTT,CSARDLSGGADTQYF
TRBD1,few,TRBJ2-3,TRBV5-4,TGTGCCAGCAGCTCAATGACAAGGGGGCCGTACACAGATACGCAGTATTTT,CASSSMTRGPYTDTQYF
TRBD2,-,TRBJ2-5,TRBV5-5,TGTGCCAGCAGCCCCCGGACTAGCGGGCCGGAGACCCAGTACTTC,CASSPRTSGPETQYF
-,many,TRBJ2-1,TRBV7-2,TGTGCCAGCATACCGGGTACTAGCTCCTACAATGAGCAGTTCTTC,CASIPGTSSYNEQFF
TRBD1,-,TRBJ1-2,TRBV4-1,TGCGCCAGCAGCGAAACTAACAGGGGCAACTATGGCTACACCTTC,CASSETNRGNYGYTF
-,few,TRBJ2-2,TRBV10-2,TGCGCCAGCACCACAGGGTCCGGGGAGCTGTTTTTT,CASTTGSGELFF
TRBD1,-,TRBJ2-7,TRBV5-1,TGCGCCAGCAGAAGTCCCGGGACAGTAAACGACGAGCAGTACTTC,CASRSPGTVNDEQYF
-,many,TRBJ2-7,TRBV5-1,TGCGCCAGCAGCTTGCGGGCCTCCGGGTACGAGCAGTACTTC,CASSLRASGYEQYF
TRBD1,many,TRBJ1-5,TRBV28,TGTGCCAGCAGGACCGGGACAGAATTGTCCAAACAGCCCCAGCATTTT,CASRTGTELSKQPQHF
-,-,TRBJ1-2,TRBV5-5,TGTGCCAGCAGCTATCCGTTGGGGGAAGGCTACACCTTC,CASSYPLGEGYTF
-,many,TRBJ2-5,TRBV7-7,TGTGCCAGCAGCCCGTGGACAGCTACACAAGAGACCCAGTACTTC,CASSPWTATQETQYF
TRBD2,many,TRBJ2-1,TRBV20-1,TGCAGTTCTTTAGCGGGGGGGGCCCAGATTGAGCAGTTCTTC,CSSLAGGAQIEQFF
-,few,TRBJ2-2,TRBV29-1,TGCAGCCCTCCCCTATTGGGGGCGACCGGGGAGCTGTTTTTT,CSPPLLGATGELFF
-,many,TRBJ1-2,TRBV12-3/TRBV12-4,TGTGCCAGCAGTTTCGGGGGCAATAACTATGGCTACACCTTC,CASSFGGNNYGYTF
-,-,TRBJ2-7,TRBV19,TGTGCCAGTAGTAAGGCAGGGGGGATCTACGAGCAGTACTTC,CASSKAGGIYEQYF
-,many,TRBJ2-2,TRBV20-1,TGCAGTGTGGACGTTCGGGGCCAGGGGACCGGGGAGCTGTTTTTT,CSVDVRGQGTGELFF
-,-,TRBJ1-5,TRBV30,TGTGCCTGGAGTTCGGAGGGCAATCAGCCCCAGCATTTT,CAWSSEGNQPQHF
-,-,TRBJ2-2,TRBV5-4,TGTGCCAGCAGCTGGGGGGGGACAGAACGCACCGGGGAGCTGTTTTTT,CASSWGGTERTGELFF
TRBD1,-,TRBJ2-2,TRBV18,TGTGCCAGCTCATCCACAGGGGGCTCGAACACCGGGGAGCTGTTTTTT,CASSSTGGSNTGELFF
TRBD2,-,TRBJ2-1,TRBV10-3,TGTGCCATCAGTGAGTCGAACGTAGGCGGGGGGGGCTCCTACAATGAGCAGTTCTTC,CAISESNVGGGGSYNEQFF
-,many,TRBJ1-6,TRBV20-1,TGCAGTGCTAGAGATAGATCATATGAGCTCTCCTATAATTCACCCCTCCACTTT,CSARDRSYELSYNSPLHF
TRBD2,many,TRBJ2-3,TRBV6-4,TGTGCCAGCAGTTCAGGACTAGCGGGGTCAGATACGCAGTATTTT,CASSSGLAGSDTQYF
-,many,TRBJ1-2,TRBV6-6,TGTGCCAGCAGTTCCGGCGAGGCCTATGGCTACACCTTC,CASSSGEAYGYTF
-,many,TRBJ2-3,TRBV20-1,TGCAGTGCCCCCCCATTAGGGGGGGCCACAGATACGCAGTATTTT,CSAPPLGGATDTQYF
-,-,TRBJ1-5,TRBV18,TGTGCCAGCTCACCATGGCAGGGCAATCAGCCCCAGCATTTT,CASSPWQGNQPQHF
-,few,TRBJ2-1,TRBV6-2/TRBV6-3,TGTGCCAGCAGCCCCTGGTCAGGGAGTCGGTACAATGAGCAGTTCTTC,CASSPWSGSRYNEQFF
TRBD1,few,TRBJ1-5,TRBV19,TGTGCCAGTAGTACACAGGGGGCAGAGGATCAGCCCCAGCATTTT,CASSTQGAEDQPQHF
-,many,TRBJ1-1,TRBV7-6,TGTGCCAGCAGCCCCAACCCAGGGGCGTCAACTTTCTTT,CASSPNPGASTFF
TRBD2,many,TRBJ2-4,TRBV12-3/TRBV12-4,TGTGCCAGCAGTTTCGGTGGGGGAGGGGACATTCAGTACTTC,CASSFGGGGDIQYF
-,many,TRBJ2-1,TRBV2,TGTGCCAGCAGGGGCTTCCAGAGGGAGTTCTTC,CASRGFQREFF
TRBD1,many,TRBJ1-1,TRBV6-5,TGTGCCAGCAGTACGGACAGGGCTGGCACTGAAGCTTTCTTT,CASSTDRAGTEAFF
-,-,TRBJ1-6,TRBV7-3,TGTGCCAGCAGCCCCGAGGGGGGGGCAGGTTCACCCCTCCACTTT,CASSPEGGAGSPLHF
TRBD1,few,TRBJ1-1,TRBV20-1,TGCAGTGCTAACGACAGGGGTTGGATGAACACTGAAGCTTTCTTT,CSANDRGWMNTEAFF
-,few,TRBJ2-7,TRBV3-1,TGTGCCAGCAGCTCCCCGGTCACCTACTACGAGCAGTACTTC,CASSSPVTYYEQYF
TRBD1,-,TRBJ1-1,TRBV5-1,TGCGCCAGCAGCTGGGCCCAGGGGGCAAACACTGAAGCTTTCTTT,CASSWAQGANTEAFF
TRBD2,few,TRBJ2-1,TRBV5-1,TGCGCCAGCAGCTTGCAGGCTAGCGGGGGAAATGAGCAGTTCTTC,CASSLQASGGNEQFF
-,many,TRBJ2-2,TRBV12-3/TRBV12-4,TGTGCCAGCAGCGCGGGGGCAGCCCCCGGGGAGCTGTTTTTT,CASSAGAAPGELFF
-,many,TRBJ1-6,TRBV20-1,TGCAGTGCCACCCACGGGGGGACCCTCCACTTT,CSATHGGTLHF
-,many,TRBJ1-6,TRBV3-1,TGTGCCAGCAGCGGACGGCATGAAAGAGGGAATTCACCCCTCCACTTT,CASSGRHERGNSPLHF
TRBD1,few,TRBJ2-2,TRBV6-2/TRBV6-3,TGTGCCAGCAGTTCACCTTCGACAGGGAAGGGTTCCGGGGAGCTGTTTTTT,CASSSPSTGKGSGELFF
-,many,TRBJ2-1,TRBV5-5,TGTGCCAGCAGCTTGGACCTCATAAGCACCTACAATGAGCAGTTCTTC,CASSLDLISTYNEQFF
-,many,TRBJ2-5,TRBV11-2,TGTGCCAGCAGGTCAAACCGCCATCGTGAGACCCAGTACTTC,CASRSNRHRETQYF
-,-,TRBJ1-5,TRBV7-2,TGTGCCAGCAGCGTGACAGGCAATCAGCCCCAGCATTTT,CASSVTGNQPQHF
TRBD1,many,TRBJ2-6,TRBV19,TGTGCCAGTAGTCGACAGGGGGCGATTGGGGCCAACGTCCTGACTTTC,CASSRQGAIGANVLTF
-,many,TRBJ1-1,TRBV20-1,TGCAGTGCTAGCATAGGGTCCAGGGGAACGAACACTGAAGCTTTCTTT,CSASIGSRGTNTEAFF
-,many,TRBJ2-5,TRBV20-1,TGCAGTGCTAGAGATCCATTGGGGGTAGAGACCCAGTACTTC,CSARDPLGVETQYF
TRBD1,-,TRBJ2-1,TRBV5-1,TGCGCCAGCAGCTTGGTGACAGGGGGGTACAATGAGCAGTTCTTC,CASSLVTGGYNEQFF
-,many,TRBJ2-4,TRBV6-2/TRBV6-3,TGTGCCAGCAGGACCGTTCTAGCCAAAAACATTCAGTACTTC,CASRTVLAKNIQYF
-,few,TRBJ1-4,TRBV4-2,TGTGCCAGCAGCCATCCCTGGGTCGGAGGTGAAAAACTGTTTTTT,CASSHPWVGGEKLFF
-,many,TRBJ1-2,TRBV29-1,TGCAGCGTTGAATTGGGGAGCTATGGCTACACCTTC,CSVELGSYGYTF